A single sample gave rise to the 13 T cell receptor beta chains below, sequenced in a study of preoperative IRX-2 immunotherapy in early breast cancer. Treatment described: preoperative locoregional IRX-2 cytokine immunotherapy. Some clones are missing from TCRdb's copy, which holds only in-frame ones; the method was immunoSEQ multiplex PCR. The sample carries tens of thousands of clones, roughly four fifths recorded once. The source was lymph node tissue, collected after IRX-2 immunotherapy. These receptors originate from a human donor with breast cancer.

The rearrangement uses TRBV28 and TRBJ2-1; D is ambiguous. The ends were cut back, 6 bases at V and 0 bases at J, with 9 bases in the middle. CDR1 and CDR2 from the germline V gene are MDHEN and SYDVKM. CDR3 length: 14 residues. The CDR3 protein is CASSFDHSYNEQFF. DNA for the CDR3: TGTGCCAGCAGCTTTGATCACTCCTACAATGAGCAGTTCTTC. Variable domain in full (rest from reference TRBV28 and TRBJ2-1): DVKVTQSSRYLVKRTGEKVFLECVQDMDHENMFWYRQDPGLGLRLIYFSYDVKMKEKGDIPEGYSVSREKKERFSLILESASTNQTSMYLCASSFDHSYNEQFFGPGTRLTVL.

CDR3 bases: TGTGCCAGCAGCCAACTCCCGGGACAGGGGCCAACTAACTATGGCTACACCTTC. Residues: CASSQLPGQGPTNYGYTF. V and J are TRBV11-1 and TRBJ1-2; 10 bases are shared with TRBD1. Germline-derived CDR1 and CDR2 are SGHAT and FQDESV (reference sequence). After removal of 5 bases from V and 0 bases from J, the junction contained 12 bases not matched to a gene. The CDR3 sequence is 18 residues long.

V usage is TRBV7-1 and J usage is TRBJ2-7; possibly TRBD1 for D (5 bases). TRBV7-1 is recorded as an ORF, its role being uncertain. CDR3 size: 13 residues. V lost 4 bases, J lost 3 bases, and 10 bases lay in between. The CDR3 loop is CASSLGANYEQYF. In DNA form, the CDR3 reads TGTGCCAGCAGCTTAGGGGCTAACTACGAGCAGTACTTC.

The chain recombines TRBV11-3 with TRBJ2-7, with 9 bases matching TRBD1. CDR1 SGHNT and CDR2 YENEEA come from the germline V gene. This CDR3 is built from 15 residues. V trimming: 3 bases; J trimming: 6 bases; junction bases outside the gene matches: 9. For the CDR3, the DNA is TGTGCCAGCAGCTTGAACGGACAGGGGAGTTCCGAGCAGTACTTC. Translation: CASSLNGQGSSEQYF. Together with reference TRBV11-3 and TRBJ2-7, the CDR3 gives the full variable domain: EAGVVQSPRYKIIEKKQPVAFWCNPISGHNTLYWYLQNLGQGPELLIRYENEEAVDDSQLPKDRFSAERLKGVDSTLKIQPAELGDSAVYLCASSLNGQGSSEQYFGPGTRLTVT.

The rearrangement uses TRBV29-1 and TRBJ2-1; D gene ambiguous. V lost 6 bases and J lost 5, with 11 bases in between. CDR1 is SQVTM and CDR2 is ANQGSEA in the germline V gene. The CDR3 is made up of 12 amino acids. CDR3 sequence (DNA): TGCAGCGTCCTTAGGGCGGACAATGAGCAGTTCTTC. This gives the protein CSVLRADNEQFF.

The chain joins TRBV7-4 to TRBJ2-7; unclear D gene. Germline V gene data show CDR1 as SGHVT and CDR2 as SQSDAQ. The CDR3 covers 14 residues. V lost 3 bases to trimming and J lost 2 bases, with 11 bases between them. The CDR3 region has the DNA TGTGCCAGCAGCTTCCGCGACGAGCCCTACGAGCAGTACTTC. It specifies CASSFRDEPYEQYF.

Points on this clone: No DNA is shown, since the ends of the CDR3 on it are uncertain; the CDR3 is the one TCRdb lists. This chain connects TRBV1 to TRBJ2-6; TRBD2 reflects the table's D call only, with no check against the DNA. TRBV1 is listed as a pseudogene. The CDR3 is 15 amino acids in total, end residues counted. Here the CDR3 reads CASSQVGSGANVLTF.

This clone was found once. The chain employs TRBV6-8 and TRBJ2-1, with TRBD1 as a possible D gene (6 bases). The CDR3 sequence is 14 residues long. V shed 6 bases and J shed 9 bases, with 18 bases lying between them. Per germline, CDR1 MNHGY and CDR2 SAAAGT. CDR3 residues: CASSRTASAVEQFF. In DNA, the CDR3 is TGTGCCAGCAGCAGGACAGCTTCTGCGGTTGAGCAGTTCTTC.

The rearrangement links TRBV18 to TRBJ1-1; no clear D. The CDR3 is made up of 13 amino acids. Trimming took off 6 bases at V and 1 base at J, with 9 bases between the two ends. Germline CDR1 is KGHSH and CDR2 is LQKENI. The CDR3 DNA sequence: TGTGCCAGCTCCGAGAGGGAGAACACTGAAGCTTTCTTT. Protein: CASSERENTEAFF. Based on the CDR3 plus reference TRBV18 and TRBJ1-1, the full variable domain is NAGVMQNPRHLVRRRGQEARLRCSPMKGHSHVYWYRQLPEEGLKFMVYLQKENIIDESGMPKERFSAEFPKEGPSILRIQQVVRGDSAAYFCASSERENTEAFFGQGTRLTVV.

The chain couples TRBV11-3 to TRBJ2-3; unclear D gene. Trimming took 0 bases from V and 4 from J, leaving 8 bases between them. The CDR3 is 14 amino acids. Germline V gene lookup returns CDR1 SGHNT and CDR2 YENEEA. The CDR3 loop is CASSLDSLADTQYF. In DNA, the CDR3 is TGTGCCAGCAGCTTAGATTCCCTAGCAGATACGCAGTATTTT.

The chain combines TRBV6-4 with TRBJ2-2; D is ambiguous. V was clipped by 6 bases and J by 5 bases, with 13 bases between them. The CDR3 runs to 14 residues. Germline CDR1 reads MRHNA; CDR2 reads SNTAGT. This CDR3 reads CASSRALETGELFF. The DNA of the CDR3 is TGTGCCAGCAGCCGAGCCTTGGAAACCGGGGAGCTGTTTTTT.

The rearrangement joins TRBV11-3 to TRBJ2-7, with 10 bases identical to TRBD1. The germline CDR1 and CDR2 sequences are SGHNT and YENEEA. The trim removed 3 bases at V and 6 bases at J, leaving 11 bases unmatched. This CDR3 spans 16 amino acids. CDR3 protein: CASSLGQGFWSSEQYF. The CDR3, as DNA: TGTGCCAGCAGCTTGGGACAGGGGTTCTGGAGCTCCGAGCAGTACTTC.

The CDR3, as DNA: TGCAGCGCCATAGACTTGGGGGGCATAGACGAGCAGTACTTC. Translation gives CSAIDLGGIDEQYF. V usage is TRBV29-1 and J usage is TRBJ2-7; D tentatively fits TRBD1 or TRBD2 (6 bases each). The V gene's germline CDR1 is SQVTM and CDR2 ANQGSEA. CDR3 length: 14 residues. V dropped 7 bases and J dropped 5 bases, with 21 bases sitting between them.